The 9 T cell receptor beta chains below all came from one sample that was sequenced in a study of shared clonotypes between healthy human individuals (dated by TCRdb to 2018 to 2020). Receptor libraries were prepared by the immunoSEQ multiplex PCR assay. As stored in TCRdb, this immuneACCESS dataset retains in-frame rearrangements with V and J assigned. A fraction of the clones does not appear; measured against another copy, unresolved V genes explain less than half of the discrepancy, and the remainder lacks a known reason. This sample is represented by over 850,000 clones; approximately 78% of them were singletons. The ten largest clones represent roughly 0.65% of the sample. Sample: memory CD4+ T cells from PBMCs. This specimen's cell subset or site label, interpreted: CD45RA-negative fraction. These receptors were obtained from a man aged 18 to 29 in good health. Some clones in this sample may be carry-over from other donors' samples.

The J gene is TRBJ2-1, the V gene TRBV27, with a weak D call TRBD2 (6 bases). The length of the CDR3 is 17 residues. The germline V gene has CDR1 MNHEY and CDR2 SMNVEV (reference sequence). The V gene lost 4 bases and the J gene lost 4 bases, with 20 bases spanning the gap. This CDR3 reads CASSSRLGSGQYNEQFF. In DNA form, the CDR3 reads TGTGCCAGCAGTTCCCGCCTTGGTAGCGGCCAGTACAATGAGCAGTTCTTC.

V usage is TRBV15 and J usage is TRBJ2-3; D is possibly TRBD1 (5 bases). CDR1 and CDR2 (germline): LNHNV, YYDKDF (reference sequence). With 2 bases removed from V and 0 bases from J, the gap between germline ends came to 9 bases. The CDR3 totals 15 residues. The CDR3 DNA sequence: TGTGCCACCAGCAGACGACAGCCTAGCACAGATACGCAGTATTTT. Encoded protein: CATSRRQPSTDTQYF.

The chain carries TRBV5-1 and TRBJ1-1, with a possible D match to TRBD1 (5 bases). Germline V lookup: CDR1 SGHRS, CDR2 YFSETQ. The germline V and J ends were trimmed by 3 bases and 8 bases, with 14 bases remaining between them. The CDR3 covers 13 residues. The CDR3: CASSWDAGLEAFF. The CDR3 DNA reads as TGCGCCAGCAGCTGGGACGCCGGGTTGGAAGCTTTCTTT.

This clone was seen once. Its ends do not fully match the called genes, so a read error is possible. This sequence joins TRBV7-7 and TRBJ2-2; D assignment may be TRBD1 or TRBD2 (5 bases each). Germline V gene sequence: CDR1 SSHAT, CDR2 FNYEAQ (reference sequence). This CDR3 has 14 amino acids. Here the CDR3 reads CASTSLLGTGELLF. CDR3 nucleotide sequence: TGTGCCAGCACCTCCCTTCTGGGGACCGGGGAGCTGCTTTTT.

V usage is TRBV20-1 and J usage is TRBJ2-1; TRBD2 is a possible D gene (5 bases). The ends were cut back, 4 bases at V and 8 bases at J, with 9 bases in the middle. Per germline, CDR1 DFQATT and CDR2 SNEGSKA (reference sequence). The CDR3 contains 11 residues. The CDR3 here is CSATQRYEQFF. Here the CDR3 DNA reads TGCAGTGCTACTCAGCGGTATGAGCAGTTCTTC.

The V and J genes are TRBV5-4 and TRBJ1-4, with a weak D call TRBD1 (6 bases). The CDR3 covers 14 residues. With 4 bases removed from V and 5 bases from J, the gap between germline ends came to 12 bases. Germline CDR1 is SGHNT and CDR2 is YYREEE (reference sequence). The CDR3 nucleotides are TGTGCCAGCAGCCTCCCAGGGACAAATGAAAAACTGTTTTTT. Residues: CASSLPGTNEKLFF.

In DNA form, the CDR3 reads TGTGCCAGCAGCTTAGGGGGGCTGGGCGGCTACACCTTC. Translated: CASSLGGLGGYTF. The rearrangement uses TRBV7-9 and TRBJ1-2; possible D gene TRBD1, 6 bases. Germline CDR1 SEHNR, CDR2 FQNEAQ (reference sequence). CDR3 size: 13 residues. V lost 1 base, J lost 8 bases, and 11 bases lay in between.

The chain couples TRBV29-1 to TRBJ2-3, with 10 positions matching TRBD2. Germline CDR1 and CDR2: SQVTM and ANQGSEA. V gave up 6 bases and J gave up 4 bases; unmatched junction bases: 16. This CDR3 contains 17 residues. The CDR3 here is CSVPPASGSVTADTQYF. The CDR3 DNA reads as TGCAGCGTCCCCCCGGCTAGCGGGAGTGTTACGGCAGATACGCAGTATTTT.

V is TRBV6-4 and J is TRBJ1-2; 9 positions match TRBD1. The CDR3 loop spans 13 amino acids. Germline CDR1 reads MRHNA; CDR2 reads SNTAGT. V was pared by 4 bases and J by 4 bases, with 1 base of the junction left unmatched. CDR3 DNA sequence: TGTGCCAGCAGTGTGACAGGGGGCTATGGCTACACCTTC. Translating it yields CASSVTGGYGYTF.